A selection of T cell receptor beta chains follows, all from one sample in a study of blood T cells in healthy people across ages. Each CDR3 protein is one row after TCRdb ran MiXCR on the 5' RACE reads. The profile shows approximately 1.5 million distinct CDR3 sequences, 42% of them singletons. Sequencing was performed on blood. Receptors originate from a woman aged 18-29 years in good health. CDR3s include the opening cysteine and the closing phenylalanine or tryptophan. A D gene is named only where the DNA matches it firmly.

j_gene	v_gene	d_gene	CDR3aa
TRBJ1-2	TRBV29-1	NA	CSVERSAYGYTF
TRBJ1-1	TRBV25-1	NA	CASSARQDDTEAFF
TRBJ2-7	TRBV27	TRBD2	CASSALTSGSPYEQYF
TRBJ2-7	TRBV4-3	TRBD1	CASSQDTGQASSYEQYF
NA	TRBV4-3	NA	CASSQAVPTGTQYF
TRBJ1-6	TRBV11-2	NA	CASSLEAQGSPLHF
TRBJ2-1	TRBV5-5	TRBD2	CASSSLSGRALNEQFF
TRBJ1-4	TRBV2	TRBD1	CASPRGQERQGPPALPNEKLFF
TRBJ2-2	TRBV9	NA	CASSGSGLMAGELFF
TRBJ2-7	TRBV3-1	NA	CASSQREDEQYF
TRBJ2-1	TRBV29-1	NA	CSVVGGFYNEQFF
TRBJ2-5	TRBV6-1	TRBD2	CASSGSGTSAYGQYF
TRBJ1-2	TRBV7-9	NA	CASSSAGVYYGYTF
TRBJ2-3	TRBV6-2/TRBV6-3	TRBD2	CASSYSPGLAGTTDTQYF
TRBJ2-3	TRBV12-3/TRBV12-4	NA	CASMGGYTQYF
TRBJ1-2	TRBV9	NA	CASSVEPRNYGYTF
TRBJ2-3	TRBV5-1	TRBD2	CASSLGGLAGADTQYF
TRBJ2-2	TRBV29-1	TRBD2	CSAMSGTNTGELFF
TRBJ2-1	TRBV29-1	TRBD2	CSVDLGGLAGVPNEQFF
TRBJ2-5	TRBV25-1	NA	CASSESRSWETQYF
TRBJ2-5	TRBV12-3/TRBV12-4	NA	CASSLVASTETQYF
TRBJ1-4	TRBV9	TRBD1	CASGQGSNEKLFF
TRBJ2-7	TRBV9	TRBD1	CASSAGGPSSYEQYF
TRBJ1-1	TRBV7-3	TRBD1	CASSSTGQLNTEAFF